This record concerns one T cell receptor (beta chain) sequence. No antigen is known for it. No much larger clone is present one base from it, and per-base qualities are unavailable. The data originate from a study of T cell responses to AZD1222 COVID-19 vaccine (dated by TCRdb to the early 2020s). Regarding the complete study: Because spike-specific TCR depth and breadth did not differ between the two schedules, AZD1222 recipients who got a second dose at roughly 4 weeks were pooled with those who got a second dose at roughly 12 weeks. A total of 230 to 250 trial participants underwent TCR sequencing, of whom 200 to 220 received two doses of AZD1222 and some 26 received two doses of the MenACWY control vaccine. Trial participants were enrolled by age into subgroups of 18-55, 56-69 and 70-plus years, and about 150, 27 and 61 TCR-sequenced participants, respectively, were included in these subgroups.

Study-wide findings and limitations: Participants were mostly white British and included more females than males, and it was suggested by the authors that clonal diversity may have been underestimated. In the small 56-69-year group, the increase in depth fell short of significance, most likely because of low power. Only a handful of AZD1222 recipients were SARS-CoV-2 seropositive at baseline, limiting conclusions about previously exposed vaccinees. Reportedly, almost half of the unique spike-specific TCRs recognized epitopes lying outside the regions that are mutated in the B.1.351 and B.1.1.7 variants. After two AZD1222 doses, spike-specific TCR breadth and depth were significantly higher than at day 0 and than in MenACWY recipients. The whole spike protein was spanned by vaccine-associated CD4 TCRs, and dominant responses were seen in regions 160-218 and 743-854. Because no day 14 peak-response samples were available, repertoires were characterized only after the peak T cell response.

The CDR3 numbers 11 residues from cysteine through phenylalanine. Only the CDR3 DNA stays, 33 bases, in frame from base 1. From the germline V gene, CDR1 is SQVTM and CDR2 is ANQGSEA. Clipping removes 7 bases from V and 5 bases from J, with 4 as the unmatched junction base count. The time point label here, explained by the study, means: baseline before first vaccination. The vaccinee samples were drawn from two UK trials, COV001 and COV002, one of which was a single-blind randomized controlled phase 2/3 trial testing AZD1222 (ChAdOx1 nCoV-19) in healthy adults. For TCRbeta chain sequencing, PBMC samples from trial participants were taken at day 0 and at day 28 after the second dose. The CDR3 regions of human TCRbeta chains were analyzed by immunosequencing. The source study handled its data this way. Repertoire TCRs were checked for matches against a reference library of SARS-CoV-2-specific TCRs that had been generated using the MIRA antigen-specificity platform. Breadth was defined as the fraction of unique TCRs that were SARS-CoV-2-associated, and depth was defined as the fraction of total T cells that were SARS-CoV-2-associated. Using the MIRA data, each spike-specific TCR was assigned both to the spike region to which the TCR was reactive and to a CD4 or CD8 class. Log10-transformed breadth and depth values were compared by one-way ANOVA with Sidak's multiple comparisons tests. TCRdb stores this immuneACCESS table with in-frame sequences only. Part of the clones is absent; in the studies checked, under half of the shortfall reflects unresolved V genes, and no reason is known for the rest. That table is the source of V, J and clone size, and D and trimming were worked out from the DNA. Recorded for this sample are some 120,000 clones; around 83% of them occurred a single time. Roughly 12% of the sample goes to the ten largest clones.

The TCR was taken from an adult in good health. Sequences were derived from peripheral blood, sampled on day 0 of AZD1222 vaccination. Recombination linked TRBV29-1 to TRBJ2-7; TRBD1 lines up with 8 middle nucleotides. CDR3 sequence: CSGRQGNEQYF. The nucleotide sequence reads TGCAGCGGACGACAGGGGAACGAGCAGTACTTC.